The T cell receptor beta chain described here comes from a study of T cells in Graves' hyperthyroidism and ophthalmopathy. General observations from the study: Blood also showed most of the thyroid clonotypes that were expanded above 0.001.

Amplification yielded TCR beta CDR3 regions, with RNA transcripts as the source. When the TCR CDR3 underwent first-round RT-PCR, the HTBI primer set was used. TCRdb reprocessed the multiplex PCR reads with MiXCR, giving one entry per CDR3 protein. The table shows around 580,000 distinct CDR3 sequences, with over 15% occurring only once. Hyperthyroidism, newly diagnosed and lasting under 2 months, affected patients aged 18 to 65. Clinical symptoms, serum thyroxine and TRAb, thyroid ultrasound and orbital computed tomography together formed the diagnostic basis. PBMCs were sourced from roughly 9.7 ml fresh peripheral blood. Regarding this clonotype: Its antigen is unidentified.

This sequence originates from a woman between 18 and 30 years old with Graves' hyperthyroidism. The sample was blood.

The DNA for the CDR3 is TGTGCCAGCAGCCCCCGATCCCAGACAGATACGCAGTATTTT. Its translation: CASSPRSQTDTQYF. The V and J genes are TRBV7-9 and TRBJ2-3; D remains unclear. The CDR3 runs to 14 residues. Germline V CDR1 and CDR2: SEHNR, FQNEAQ (reference sequence). The ends were cut back, 5 bases at V and 3 bases at J, with 12 bases in the middle. Looking up the rest from reference TRBV7-9 and TRBJ2-3 gives the full variable domain: DTGVSQNPRHKITKRGQNVTFRCDPISEHNRLYWYRQTLGQGPEFLTYFQNEAQLEKSRLLSDRFSAERPKGSFSTLEIQRTEQGDSAMYLCASSPRSQTDTQYFGPGTRLTVL.